The 19 T cell receptor beta chains below come from one sample, sequenced in a study of shared clonotypes between healthy human individuals. The data were produced by immunoSEQ multiplex PCR, yet TCRdb's version contains in-frame clones alone and is incomplete. The data contain 2 million to 2.5 million clones, roughly 92% of them seen just once; the ten biggest clones take up roughly 0.34%. Sequences were obtained from naive CD4+ T cells from PBMCs. The subset here: CD45RA+ positively selected. The receptor set was obtained from a young man in good health. Some clones in this sample may be carry-over from other donors' samples.

This chain joins TRBV27 and TRBJ2-7; D unresolved. The ends were cut back, 8 bases at V and 4 bases at J, with 6 bases in the middle. CDR3 length equals 10 residues. Per germline, CDR1 MNHEY and CDR2 SMNVEV (reference sequence). The CDR3 DNA follows: TGTGCCAGCGCTAATTACGAGCAGTACTTC. Encoded protein: CASANYEQYF.

This clone was observed once. The chain recombines TRBV2 with TRBJ2-5; D call uncertain. Trimming took off 9 bases at V and 1 base at J, with 12 bases between the two ends. The germline gives CDR1 SNHLY, CDR2 FYNNEI. This CDR3 is 13 amino acids long. CDR3 amino acids: CASVTVSQETQYF. The CDR3 region has the DNA TGTGCCAGTGTGACGGTGTCCCAAGAGACCCAGTACTTC.

The chain carries TRBV18 and TRBJ2-7; D gene ambiguous. V lost 3 bases to trimming and J lost 6 bases, with 9 bases between them. Germline V gives CDR1 KGHSH, CDR2 LQKENI. The CDR3 loop spans 12 amino acids. Here the CDR3 reads CASSPRTSEQYF. Here the CDR3 DNA reads TGTGCCAGCTCACCTCGAACGAGCGAGCAGTACTTC.

A single count supports this clone. This rearrangement joins TRBV28 to TRBJ2-1, with TRBD1 matching over 7 bases. Germline CDR1 is MDHEN and CDR2 is SYDVKM. The CDR3 is 16 residues long. The V segment lost 4 bases and the J segment 6 bases; nucleotides outside the gene matches: 12. This CDR3 is CASSSPDRAFRNEQFF. The DNA of the CDR3 is TGTGCCAGCAGTTCGCCCGACAGGGCTTTTCGCAATGAGCAGTTCTTC.

This rearrangement joins TRBV7-9 to TRBJ2-3; D is unclear. The CDR3 loop spans 13 amino acids. The germline CDR1 and CDR2 sequences are SEHNR and FQNEAQ (reference sequence). V gave up 2 bases and J gave up 6 bases, with 9 bases separating them. Written as DNA, the CDR3 is TGTGCCAGCAGCTTACCAGCCGTGGATACGCAGTATTTT. Its protein is CASSLPAVDTQYF.

The CDR3 sequence: CASSFLGGLAYEQYF. CDR3 nucleotides: TGTGCCAGCAGCTTTCTGGGGGGACTGGCCTACGAGCAGTACTTC. The chain employs TRBV7-9 and TRBJ2-7; D is perhaps TRBD2 (6 bases). This CDR3 has 15 residues. Germline-derived CDR1 and CDR2 are SEHNR and FQNEAQ (reference sequence). The V and J ends lost 3 bases and 2 bases respectively, with 14 bases between them.

The gene calls are TRBV5-1 and TRBJ2-3; 8 bases agree with TRBD1. V dropped 4 bases and J dropped 2; count of bases not matched to a gene: 12. The germline CDR1 and CDR2 sequences are SGHRS and YFSETQ. This CDR3 has 17 residues. CDR3 in DNA: TGCGCCAGCAGCGGTGGGACAGGACAACCTGCCACAGATACGCAGTATTTT. This codes for CASSGGTGQPATDTQYF.

This rearrangement joins TRBV5-1 to TRBJ2-5; no clear D gene. The CDR3 runs to 13 residues. CDR1 and CDR2 (germline): SGHRS, YFSETQ. Trimming cost V 3 bases and J 6 bases, with 12 bases left between them. As DNA, the CDR3 is TGCGCCAGCAGCTCGGACCCTTCCAAGACCCAGTACTTC. Translating gives CASSSDPSKTQYF.

This rearrangement joins TRBV11-2 to TRBJ2-2; 10 bases match TRBD2. The CDR3 loop spans 17 amino acids. The V and J ends lost 5 bases and 8 bases, in that order; junction bases with no gene match: 14. Germline V lookup: CDR1 SGHAT, CDR2 FQNNGV. This chain's CDR3 is CASSPISSGGIAGELFF. CDR3 in DNA: TGTGCCAGCAGCCCTATATCTAGCGGGGGTATTGCGGGGGAGCTGTTTTTT.

In the case of this clone: This sample includes further DNA sequences coding for the same CDR3. The genes are TRBV9 and TRBJ2-1, with 8 nucleotides matching TRBD2. Germline CDR1 SGDLS, CDR2 YYNGEE. V was pared by 3 bases and J by 0 bases, with 5 bases of the junction left unmatched. This CDR3 comprises 16 residues. The DNA of the CDR3 is TGTGCCAGCAGCGGATTAAGCGGGAGCTCCTACAATGAGCAGTTCTTC. It specifies CASSGLSGSSYNEQFF.

This rearrangement joins TRBV6-5 to TRBJ2-1; D possibly corresponds to TRBD1 (6 bases). The V and J ends lost 3 bases and 4 bases respectively, with 13 bases between them. Germline V lookup: CDR1 MNHEY, CDR2 SVGAGI. This CDR3 spans 15 amino acids. CDR3 sequence reads: CASSYDGTPYNEQFF. Here the CDR3 DNA reads TGTGCCAGCAGTTATGACGGGACACCGTACAATGAGCAGTTCTTC.

Of note for this clone: The same CDR3 can be traced to other DNA sequences in this sample. This sequence joins TRBV6-5 and TRBJ2-7; D might be TRBD1 or TRBD2, each matching 6 bases. Per the germline V gene, CDR1 is MNHEY and CDR2 is SVGAGI. V shed 2 bases and J shed 2 bases, with 10 bases lying between them. The CDR3 length is 14 residues. CDR3 coding DNA: TGTGCCAGCAGTTACCGGGGGCTGGCCTACGAGCAGTACTTC. It encodes CASSYRGLAYEQYF.

The V gene is TRBV5-1, the J gene TRBJ2-2, with D hard to call. The CDR3 sequence is 16 residues long. Trimming took 7 bases from V and 2 from J, leaving 18 bases between them. Germline assignment: CDR1 SGHRS and CDR2 YFSETQ. This CDR3 reads CASSPPQQVNTGELFF. CDR3 sequence (DNA): TGCGCCAGCTCTCCCCCCCAGCAGGTTAACACCGGGGAGCTGTTTTTT.

In regard to this clone: Other DNA sequences in the sample encode the same CDR3. The chain joins TRBV11-2 to TRBJ2-1; the D is unclear. This CDR3 has 13 residues. V was shortened by 1 base and J by 2 bases, with 3 bases between the two germline ends. Germline CDR1 SGHAT, CDR2 FQNNGV. CDR3 sequence: CASSLGAYNEQFF. CDR3 nucleotide sequence: TGTGCCAGCAGCTTAGGCGCCTACAATGAGCAGTTCTTC.

The gene calls are TRBV28 and TRBJ2-7; TRBD1 might be the D (5 bases). The CDR3 has 17 amino acids. CDR1 and CDR2 (germline): MDHEN, SYDVKM. The V end was cut by 6 bases, the J end by 3 bases, with 24 bases between. The DNA for the CDR3 is TGTGCCAGCAGGACCCCTAACAGTCGGGTAGGGGTCTACGAGCAGTACTTC. It encodes CASRTPNSRVGVYEQYF.

The rearrangement uses TRBV27 and TRBJ2-2; a possible D gene is TRBD1 (7 bases). The CDR3 runs to 16 residues. Trimming stripped 4 bases from V and 4 bases from J, with 16 bases between. CDR1 MNHEY and CDR2 SMNVEV come from the germline V gene (reference sequence). The CDR3: CASSSEGAGSTGELFF. DNA for the CDR3: TGTGCCAGCAGTTCTGAGGGGGCCGGGAGCACCGGGGAGCTGTTTTTT.

V and J are TRBV2 and TRBJ2-5; D possibly corresponds to TRBD2 (6 bases). The CDR3 extends over 12 amino acids. The germline V and J ends were trimmed by 6 bases and 11 bases, with 16 bases remaining between them. Per germline, CDR1 SNHLY and CDR2 FYNNEI. CDR3 sequence reads: CASRDNRELQYF. For the CDR3, the DNA is TGTGCCAGCAGGGACAACCGGGAGCTACAGTACTTC.

J is TRBJ2-7 and V is TRBV7-3; TRBD2 agrees at 8 bases. Losses at the gene ends were 7 bases for V and 3 bases for J; bases not matched to a gene: 5. Germline CDR1 reads SGHTA; CDR2 reads FQGTGA. The CDR3 sequence is 13 residues long. As DNA, the CDR3 is TGTGCCAGCACGGGAGCGGGAGTCTACGAGCAGTACTTC. This sequence encodes CASTGAGVYEQYF.

V gene TRBV4-2 combines with J gene TRBJ2-3, with 12 bases matching TRBD1. The trim removed 2 bases at V and 5 bases at J, leaving 5 bases unmatched. This CDR3 region has 16 residues. CDR1 is LGHNA and CDR2 is YNFKEQ in the germline V gene. The CDR3 DNA reads as TGTGCCAGCAGCCAATCCGGGACAGGGGGCAGAGATACGCAGTATTTT. Protein product: CASSQSGTGGRDTQYF.